Listed below are T cell receptor beta chains from one sample, sequenced in a study of T cells expressing NK-cell markers. TCRdb re-called the 5' RACE reads; one entry per CDR3 protein, DNA not given. The table for this sample gives about 160,000 distinct CDR3 sequences. The specimen sequenced was blood T cells: a sorted CD56 or NKG2C T cell subset, CD4+ or CD8+ T cells, or bulk PBMC T cells (not recorded which). These receptors were taken from a man between 18 and 69 years old in good health. Both conserved end residues are part of each CDR3.

J gene | V gene | CDR3 protein
TRBJ1-5 | TRBV24-1 | CATSAGNRENQPQHF
TRBJ2-1 | TRBV4-1 | CASSQDIGRFGAYNEQFF
TRBJ1-2 | TRBV7-9 | CASSLSLGTGEHGYTF
TRBJ2-5 | TRBV7-2 | CASSPHYNQETQYF
TRBJ2-7 | TRBV4-2 | CASSQDLRQGVNEQYF
TRBJ1-5 | TRBV28 | CASEWGGQPQHF
TRBJ1-4 | TRBV3-1 | CASSQKRTGGREKLFF
TRBJ2-5 | TRBV5-5 | CASSLAGTGGETQYF
TRBJ1-6 | TRBV5-6 | CASSLGTPYNSPLHF
TRBJ2-5 | TRBV5-6 | CASSSHGQDSETQYF
TRBJ1-6 | TRBV19 | CASSQSGPLSSYNSPLHF
TRBJ1-5 | TRBV12-3/TRBV12-4 | CASSLGTVYSNQPQHF
TRBJ1-3 | TRBV29-1 | CSVQGAQGNTIYF
TRBJ2-5 | TRBV18 | CASSPGGETQYF
TRBJ2-5 | TRBV9 | CASSPGTLPQGSQYF
TRBJ2-7 | TRBV19 | CASSIGQRSSYEQYF
TRBJ2-3 | TRBV3-1 | CASSQESGMYF